This T cell receptor (beta chain) appears in the sequencing data of a study of blood T cells in healthy people across ages. Study results and limitations: When set beside aged donors, long-lived donors presented more naive CD4+ cells and higher diversity.

About this clonotype itself: Antigen specificity is unknown.

V gave up 4 bases and J gave up 4 bases; unmatched junction bases: 18. CDR1 and CDR2 (germline): SGHRS, YFSETQ. The CDR3 totals 18 residues. Then a second PCR, running roughly 6 to 11 cycles, was carried out with a sample-barcoded 5' primer and a J-beta primer mix. Via MiXCR, TCRdb re-called the 5' RACE reads, giving one row per CDR3 protein. The repertoire consists of 700,000 to 950,000 distinct CDR3 sequences, with about 40% occurring once and the leading ten covering 20% to 25%. The sequenced sample was blood. The TCR was taken from a woman aged 55-75 years in good health. The rearrangement joins TRBV5-1 to TRBJ2-5; 8 bases line up with TRBD2. CDR3 sequence reads: CASSLGVGSGTSGETQYF. The CDR3 region has the DNA TGCGCCAGCAGCCTGGGGGTGGGATCCGGGACTAGTGGAGAGACCCAGTACTTC. The full variable domain, its missing parts supplied by reference TRBV5-1 and TRBJ2-5, is KAGVTQTPRYLIKTRGQQVTLSCSPISGHRSVSWYQQTPGQGLQFLFEYFSETQRNKGNFPGRFSGRQFSNSRSEMNVSTLELGDSALYLCASSLGVGSGTSGETQYFGPGTRLLVL.